A selection of T cell receptor beta chains follows, all from one sample in a study of cytomegalovirus exposure and HLA in healthy donors. Only in-frame clones appear in the TCRdb table, and some are missing; sequencing was by immunoSEQ multiplex PCR. This table holds 90,000 to 130,000 clones. Sequenced material: PBMCs. The source of these receptors is a man aged 35 to 55 in good health and CMV-seropositive. Both conserved end residues are part of each CDR3. D genes are given only for firm matches.

j_call d_call v_call cdr3_nt cdr3_aa
TRBJ2-1 - TRBV7-9 TGTGCCAGCAGCTTATATATGAATGGACTCGACCCGCGTGGGGATGAGCAGTTCTTC CASSLYMNGLDPRGDEQFF
TRBJ2-3 TRBD2 TRBV9 TGTGCCAGCACCCGAGGGGAGGGACTAGCGGGAGATACGCAGTATTTT CASTRGEGLAGDTQYF
TRBJ2-1 - TRBV5-1 TGCGCCAGCAGCTTGCAAGCTCATGAGCAGTTCTTC CASSLQAHEQFF
TRBJ1-1 - TRBV18 TGTGCCAGCTCACCACTATTGAACACTGAAGCTTTCTTT CASSPLLNTEAFF
TRBJ2-7 TRBD1 TRBV2 TGTGCCAGCAGTGAGGGACAGGGAAAGTACGAGCAGTACTTC CASSEGQGKYEQYF
TRBJ2-5 TRBD1 TRBV5-4 TGTGCCAGCAGGGGACAGGGTGTAGGAGAGACCCAGTACTTC CASRGQGVGETQYF
TRBJ2-7 - TRBV7-2 TGTGCCAGCAGCTCACAGGGCCACGAGCAGTACTTC CASSSQGHEQYF
TRBJ1-5 - TRBV5-1 TGCGCCAGCAGCCCGGGAGGGGTGGATCAGCCCCAGCATTTT CASSPGGVDQPQHF
TRBJ2-7 - TRBV6-6 TGTGCCAGCTGCCATGGACAGTCCGGCGAGCAGTACTTC CASCHGQSGEQYF
TRBJ2-2 - TRBV5-1 TGCGCCAGCAGCTTGCTATCTGTTAAGGGGAACGGGGAGCTGTTTTTT CASSLLSVKGNGELFF
TRBJ1-1 - TRBV12-2 TGTGCAAGTCGCCCACAACCTCAGGGGAGTTGGACTGAAGCTTTCTTT CASRPQPQGSWTEAFF
TRBJ2-7 TRBD1 TRBV6-6 TGTGCCAGCAGCCCGGGACAGGGTGTAAGGAAGTACTTC CASSPGQGVRKYF
TRBJ2-5 - TRBV5-1 TGCGCCAGCAGCTTGACAGGAATGTACCAAGAGACCCAGTACTTC CASSLTGMYQETQYF
TRBJ2-1 - TRBV6-6 TGTGCCAGCAGTGGAGTGAAGTACAATGAGCAGTTCTTC CASSGVKYNEQFF
TRBJ2-7 TRBD2 TRBV7-6 TGTGCCAGCAGCTTAGACACGACTAGCGGCTACGAGCAGTACTTC CASSLDTTSGYEQYF
TRBJ1-1 - TRBV9 TGTGCCAGCAGTTCAGGCACTGAAGCTTTCTTT CASSSGTEAFF
TRBJ1-4 - TRBV19 TGTGCCAGTACGGGCAGGGTAGGGGAAAAACTGTTTTTT CASTGRVGEKLFF
TRBJ2-5 TRBD2 TRBV5-1 TGCGCCAGCAGCTTCGGGGGGATCCAAGAGACCCAGTACTTC CASSFGGIQETQYF
TRBJ2-7 TRBD2 TRBV28 TGTGCCAGCAAACTGGCGGGAGGACGTTACGAGCAGTACTTC CASKLAGGRYEQYF
TRBJ2-5 - TRBV7-9 TGTGCCAGCAGCTTAGCGGCTTCAGGGAAAGAGACCCAGTACTTC CASSLAASGKETQYF
TRBJ1-4 - TRBV18 TGTGCCAGCTCAGCGGGAGCCGGACCCCAGCCTAATGAAAAACTGTTTTTT CASSAGAGPQPNEKLFF
TRBJ1-5 - TRBV25-1 TGTGCCAGCAGTGATCGGGTGGGGCCCCAGCATTTT CASSDRVGPQHF
TRBJ1-2 - TRBV11-2 TGTGCCAGCAGCTTAGATCGAGCAGGGGCCTATGGCTACACCTTC CASSLDRAGAYGYTF
TRBJ1-2 - TRBV19 TGTGCCAGTAGTATAAGCTGGTTGGAGCGTAATGGCTACACCTTC CASSISWLERNGYTF
TRBJ2-5 TRBD1 TRBV11-3 TGTGCCAGCAGCTTAGATGGGGGACAGGGCCAGACCCAGTACTTC CASSLDGGQGQTQYF
TRBJ1-4 TRBD1 TRBV18 TGTGCCAGCTCACCAGCAGAGGGACAGATAAATGAAAAACTGTTTTTT CASSPAEGQINEKLFF
TRBJ2-1 TRBD1 TRBV5-1 TGCGCCAGCAGCTCTACTGCGGTGGGACAGGGAGGATACAATGAGCAGTTCTTC CASSSTAVGQGGYNEQFF
TRBJ2-1 TRBD2 TRBV11-2 TGTGCCAGCAGCTTTCGCTTCGGCCTAGCGGACAATGAGCAGTTCTTC CASSFRFGLADNEQFF
TRBJ2-7 - TRBV29-1 TGCAGCGTTGAAGATCCGGAGGGTAGGAGAGACGAGCAGTACTTC CSVEDPEGRRDEQYF
TRBJ2-2 - TRBV6-1 TGTGCCAGCAGTACACGGAACACCGGGGAGCTGTTTTTT CASSTRNTGELFF
TRBJ1-5 - TRBV19 TGTGCCAGTAGTCTGGGACAAGTACTTCAGCCCCAGCATTTT CASSLGQVLQPQHF
TRBJ2-2 - TRBV5-1 TGCGCCAGCAGCTTGCAGCGGACCGGGGAGCTGTTTTTT CASSLQRTGELFF
TRBJ1-2 - TRBV2 TGTGCCAGCACGTACAGGGACTATGGCTACACCTTC CASTYRDYGYTF
TRBJ2-7 TRBD2 TRBV5-1 TGCGCCAGCAGCCCCGAGGGGGAACTAGCGGGGAGGGCCGAGCAGTACTTC CASSPEGELAGRAEQYF
TRBJ2-7 TRBD1 TRBV27 TGTGCCAGCAGTTTAAGACAGCCGGGACAGGACTACGAGCAGTACTTC CASSLRQPGQDYEQYF
TRBJ1-3 - TRBV25-1 TGTGCCAGCACCCCGGGTGACACCATATATTTT CASTPGDTIYF
TRBJ2-1 TRBD2 TRBV29-1 TGCAGCGCCGGGACTAACAATGAGCAGTTCTTC CSAGTNNEQFF
TRBJ2-5 - TRBV5-1 TGCGCCAGCAGCCCGCTCGGGAGAGGAGAGACCCAGTACTTC CASSPLGRGETQYF
TRBJ2-2 - TRBV7-3 TGTGCCAGCAGCTTATATACGAACACCGGGGAGCTGTTTTTT CASSLYTNTGELFF
TRBJ1-2 - TRBV5-1 TGCGCCAGCAGCGGGGGGATCTATGGCTACACCTTC CASSGGIYGYTF
TRBJ2-5 TRBD1 TRBV14 TGTGCCAGCAGCCAGTTACAGGGGACCCAAGAGACCCAGTACTTC CASSQLQGTQETQYF
TRBJ2-3 - TRBV5-6 TGTGCCAGCAGCTGGGGGGACCAGAAGACCACAGATACGCAGTATTTT CASSWGDQKTTDTQYF
TRBJ2-4 TRBD1 TRBV15 TGTGCCACCAGCACAGACAGGGAAGACATTCAGTACTTC CATSTDREDIQYF
TRBJ2-7 - TRBV18 TGTGCCAGCTCAACCGCTCGGACAACTCTTGAGCAGTACTTC CASSTARTTLEQYF
TRBJ2-1 - TRBV7-2 TGTGCCAGCAGCTTAGGCGGGACGGCCTCCGATGAGCAGTTCTTC CASSLGGTASDEQFF
TRBJ2-7 - TRBV29-1 TGCAGCGTTGCAGGCACGGACAGTGGCATGTACGAGCAGTACTTC CSVAGTDSGMYEQYF
TRBJ1-2 TRBD1 TRBV2 TGTGCCAGCAGAGCTACCGGGACAGGGGATGGCTACACCTTC CASRATGTGDGYTF
TRBJ1-3 TRBD1 TRBV4-1 TGCGCCAGCAGCCAAGACAGGGGGGTTGGAAACACCATATATTTT CASSQDRGVGNTIYF
TRBJ2-1 TRBD2 TRBV7-2 TGTGCCAGCAGCTCTCTAGCGGGAAAGTCCCACAATGAGCAGTTCTTC CASSSLAGKSHNEQFF
TRBJ2-2 - TRBV2 TGTGCCAGCAGGCGGGCCGGGAGGAACACCGGGGAGCTGTTTTTT CASRRAGRNTGELFF
TRBJ2-2 - TRBV5-6 TGTGCCAGCAGCTTGGGCCAGAACCCCGGGGAGCTGTTTTTT CASSLGQNPGELFF
TRBJ1-4 - TRBV6-1 TGTGCCAGCAGTGGGGCCGGGACAATTTCTGAAAAACTGTTTTTT CASSGAGTISEKLFF
TRBJ2-1 TRBD2 TRBV6-5 TGTGCCAGCAGGGGACTAGCGGGAATAGTGCAGTTCTTC CASRGLAGIVQFF
TRBJ2-6 - TRBV4-3 TGCGCCAGCAGCCAGGCCGGGACAACTGGGGCCAACGTCCTGACTTTC CASSQAGTTGANVLTF
TRBJ2-1 TRBD2 TRBV9 TGTGCCAGCAGCGGTGGGAGCGGGAGCTCCTACAATGAGCAGTTCTTC CASSGGSGSSYNEQFF